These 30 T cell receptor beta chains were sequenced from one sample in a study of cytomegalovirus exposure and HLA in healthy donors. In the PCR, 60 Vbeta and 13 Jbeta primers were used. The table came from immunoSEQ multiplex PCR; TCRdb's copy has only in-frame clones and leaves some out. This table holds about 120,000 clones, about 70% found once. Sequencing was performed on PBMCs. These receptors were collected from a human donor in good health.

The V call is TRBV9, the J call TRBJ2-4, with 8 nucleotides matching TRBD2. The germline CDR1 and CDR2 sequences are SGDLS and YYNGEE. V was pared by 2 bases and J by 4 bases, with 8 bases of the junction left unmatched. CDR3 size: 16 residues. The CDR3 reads CASSVSPSGGKNIQYF. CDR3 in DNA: TGTGCCAGCAGCGTGTCCCCCTCGGGGGGGAAAAACATTCAGTACTTC.

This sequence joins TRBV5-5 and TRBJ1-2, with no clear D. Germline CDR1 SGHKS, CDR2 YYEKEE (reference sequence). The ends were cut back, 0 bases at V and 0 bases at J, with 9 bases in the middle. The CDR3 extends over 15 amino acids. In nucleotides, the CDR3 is TGTGCCAGCAGCTTGGAACGGGGAACTAACTATGGCTACACCTTC. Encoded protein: CASSLERGTNYGYTF.

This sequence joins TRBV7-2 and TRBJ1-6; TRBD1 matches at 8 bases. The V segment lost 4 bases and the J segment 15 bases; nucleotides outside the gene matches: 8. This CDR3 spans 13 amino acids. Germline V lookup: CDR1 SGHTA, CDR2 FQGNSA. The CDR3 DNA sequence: TGTGCCAGCAGCTCCTCCGGACAGGGCGGCCTCCACTTT. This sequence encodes CASSSSGQGGLHF.

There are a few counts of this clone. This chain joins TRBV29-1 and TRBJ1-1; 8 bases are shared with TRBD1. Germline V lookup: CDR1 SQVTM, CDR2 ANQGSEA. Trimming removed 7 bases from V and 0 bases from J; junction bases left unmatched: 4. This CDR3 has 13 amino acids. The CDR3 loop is CSARDRLNTEAFF. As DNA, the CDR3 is TGCAGCGCACGGGACAGGTTGAACACTGAAGCTTTCTTT.

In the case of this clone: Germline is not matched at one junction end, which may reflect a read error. CDR3 sequence reads: CTSSFSGGAADTQYF. In DNA form, the CDR3 reads TGTACCAGCAGCTTTAGCGGGGGGGCGGCAGATACGCAGTATTTT. The V call is TRBV5-8, the J call TRBJ2-3, with 11 bases aligning to TRBD2. Germline V gives CDR1 SGHTS, CDR2 YDEGEE. This CDR3 has 15 amino acids.

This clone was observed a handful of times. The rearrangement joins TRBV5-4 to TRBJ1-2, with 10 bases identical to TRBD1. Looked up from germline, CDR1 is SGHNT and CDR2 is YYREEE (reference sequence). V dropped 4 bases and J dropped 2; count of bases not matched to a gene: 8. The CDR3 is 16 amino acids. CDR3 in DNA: TGTGCCAGCAGCGAGGACAGGGGGAGGGCAAACTATGGCTACACCTTC. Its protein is CASSEDRGRANYGYTF.

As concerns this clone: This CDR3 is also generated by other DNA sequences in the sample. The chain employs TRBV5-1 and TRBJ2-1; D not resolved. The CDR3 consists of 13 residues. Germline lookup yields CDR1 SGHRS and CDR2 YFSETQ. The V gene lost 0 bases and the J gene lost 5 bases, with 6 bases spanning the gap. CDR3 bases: TGCGCCAGCAGCTTGGTACAGAACAATGAGCAGTTCTTC. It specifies CASSLVQNNEQFF.

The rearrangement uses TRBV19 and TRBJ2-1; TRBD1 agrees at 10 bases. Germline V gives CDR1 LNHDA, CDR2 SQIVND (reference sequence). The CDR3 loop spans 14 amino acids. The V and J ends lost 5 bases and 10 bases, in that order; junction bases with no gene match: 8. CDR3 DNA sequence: TGTGCCAGTAGTCCGGGACAGGGGAGCTGGGAGCAGTTCTTC. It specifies CASSPGQGSWEQFF.

DNA of the CDR3: TGTGCCAGCAGTGGAATTGGACAGATCACAGATACGCAGTATTTT. Residues: CASSGIGQITDTQYF. The gene calls are TRBV27 and TRBJ2-3; D is possibly TRBD1 (6 bases). Trimming cost V 5 bases and J 2 bases, with 14 bases left between them. Germline values: CDR1 MNHEY, CDR2 SMNVEV (reference sequence). This CDR3 spans 15 amino acids.

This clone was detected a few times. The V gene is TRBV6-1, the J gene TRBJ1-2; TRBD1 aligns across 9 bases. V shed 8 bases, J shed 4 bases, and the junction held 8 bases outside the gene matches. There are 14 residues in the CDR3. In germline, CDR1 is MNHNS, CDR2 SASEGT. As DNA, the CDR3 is TGTGCCAGCGCACAGGGGGCCGGGGGCTATGGCTACACCTTC. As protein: CASAQGAGGYGYTF.

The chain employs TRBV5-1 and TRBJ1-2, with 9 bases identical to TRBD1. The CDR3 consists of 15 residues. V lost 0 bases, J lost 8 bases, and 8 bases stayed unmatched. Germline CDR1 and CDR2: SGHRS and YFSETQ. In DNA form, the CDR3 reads TGCGCCAGCAGCTTGGCCGTACAGGGGGCGTCCGGCTACACCTTC. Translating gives CASSLAVQGASGYTF.

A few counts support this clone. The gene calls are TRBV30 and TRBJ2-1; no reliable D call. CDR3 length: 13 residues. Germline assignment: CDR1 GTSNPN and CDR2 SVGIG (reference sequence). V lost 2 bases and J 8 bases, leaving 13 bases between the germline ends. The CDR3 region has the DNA TGTGCCTGGAGTATTCTGCCCCGAGATGAGCAGTTCTTC. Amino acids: CAWSILPRDEQFF.

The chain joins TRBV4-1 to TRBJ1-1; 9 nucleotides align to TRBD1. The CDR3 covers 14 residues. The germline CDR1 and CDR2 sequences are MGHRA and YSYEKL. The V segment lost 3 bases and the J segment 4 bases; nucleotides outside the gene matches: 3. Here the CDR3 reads CASSHATGGTEAFF. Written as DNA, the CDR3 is TGCGCCAGCAGCCACGCGACAGGGGGCACTGAAGCTTTCTTT.

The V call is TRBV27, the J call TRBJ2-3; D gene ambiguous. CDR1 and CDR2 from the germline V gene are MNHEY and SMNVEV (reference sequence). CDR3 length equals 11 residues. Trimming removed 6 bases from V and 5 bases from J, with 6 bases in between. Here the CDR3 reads CASSHKDTQYF. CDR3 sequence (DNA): TGTGCCAGCAGCCACAAAGATACGCAGTATTTT.

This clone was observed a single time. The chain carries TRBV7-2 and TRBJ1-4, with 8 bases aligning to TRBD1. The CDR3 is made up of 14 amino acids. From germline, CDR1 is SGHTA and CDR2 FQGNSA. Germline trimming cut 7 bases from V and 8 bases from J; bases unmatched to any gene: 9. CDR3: CASKLTGVQEKLFF. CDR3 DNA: TGTGCCAGCAAGCTGACAGGGGTTCAGGAAAAACTGTTTTTT.

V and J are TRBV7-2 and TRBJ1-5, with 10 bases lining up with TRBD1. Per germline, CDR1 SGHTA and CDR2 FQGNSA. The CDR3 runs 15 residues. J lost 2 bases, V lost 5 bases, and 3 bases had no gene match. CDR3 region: CASSGDRGGNQPQHF. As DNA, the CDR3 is TGTGCCAGCAGCGGGGACAGGGGAGGCAATCAGCCCCAGCATTTT.

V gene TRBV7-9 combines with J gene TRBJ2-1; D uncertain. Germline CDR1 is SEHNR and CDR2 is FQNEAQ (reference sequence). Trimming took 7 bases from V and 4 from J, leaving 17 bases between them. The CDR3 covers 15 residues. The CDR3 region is CASTTPARPYNEQFF. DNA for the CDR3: TGTGCCAGCACAACCCCAGCGCGACCGTACAATGAGCAGTTCTTC.

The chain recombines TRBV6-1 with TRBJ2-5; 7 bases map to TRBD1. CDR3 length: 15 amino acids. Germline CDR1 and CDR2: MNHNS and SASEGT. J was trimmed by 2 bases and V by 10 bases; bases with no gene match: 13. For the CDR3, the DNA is TGTGCCACCGATGATGACAGGGATAGACAAGAGACCCAGTACTTC. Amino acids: CATDDDRDRQETQYF.

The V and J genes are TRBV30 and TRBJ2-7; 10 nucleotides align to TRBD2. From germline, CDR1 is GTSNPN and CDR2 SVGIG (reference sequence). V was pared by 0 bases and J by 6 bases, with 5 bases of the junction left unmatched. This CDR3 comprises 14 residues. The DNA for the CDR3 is TGTGCCTGGAGTGTACTCTCTAGCGGGAGCGAGCAGTACTTC. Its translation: CAWSVLSSGSEQYF. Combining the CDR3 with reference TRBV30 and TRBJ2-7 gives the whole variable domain SQTIHQWPATLVQPVGSPLSLECTVEGTSNPNLYWYRQAAGRGLQLLFYSVGIGQISSEVPQNLSASRPQDRQFILSSKKLLLSDSGFYLCAWSVLSSGSEQYFGPGTRLTVT.

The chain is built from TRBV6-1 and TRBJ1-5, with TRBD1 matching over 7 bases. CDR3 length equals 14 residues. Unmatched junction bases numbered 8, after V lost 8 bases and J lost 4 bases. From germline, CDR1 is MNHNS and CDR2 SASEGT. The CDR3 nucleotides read TGTGCCAGCGGACTACTCAGGGGGAATCAGCCCCAGCATTTT. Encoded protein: CASGLLRGNQPQHF.

CDR3: CASSIVSLAGVGVTDTQYF. CDR3 sequence (DNA): TGTGCCAGTAGTATAGTCAGCCTAGCGGGAGTCGGTGTCACAGATACGCAGTATTTT. The chain employs TRBV19 and TRBJ2-3; 10 bases match TRBD2. J lost 2 bases, V lost 1 base, and 12 bases had no gene match. The germline gives CDR1 LNHDA, CDR2 SQIVND (reference sequence). There are 19 residues in the CDR3.

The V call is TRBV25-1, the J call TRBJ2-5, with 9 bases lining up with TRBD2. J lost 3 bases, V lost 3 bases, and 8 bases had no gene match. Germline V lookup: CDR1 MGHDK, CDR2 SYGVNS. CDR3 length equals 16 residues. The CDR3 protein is CASSDPLRGGEETQYF. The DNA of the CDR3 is TGTGCCAGCAGTGATCCCCTTCGCGGGGGGGAAGAGACCCAGTACTTC.

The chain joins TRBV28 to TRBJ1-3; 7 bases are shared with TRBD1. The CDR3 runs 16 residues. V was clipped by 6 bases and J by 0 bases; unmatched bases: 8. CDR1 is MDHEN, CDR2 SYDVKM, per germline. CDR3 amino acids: CASRSTGDPSGNTIYF. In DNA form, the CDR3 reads TGTGCCAGCAGGTCCACAGGGGACCCCTCTGGAAACACCATATATTTT.

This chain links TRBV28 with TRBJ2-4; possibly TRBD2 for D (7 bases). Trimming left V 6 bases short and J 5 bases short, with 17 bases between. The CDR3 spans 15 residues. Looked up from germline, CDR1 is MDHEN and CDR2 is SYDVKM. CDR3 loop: CASSPEGGGQNIQYF. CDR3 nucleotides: TGTGCCAGCAGCCCGGAAGGGGGGGGCCAAAACATTCAGTACTTC.

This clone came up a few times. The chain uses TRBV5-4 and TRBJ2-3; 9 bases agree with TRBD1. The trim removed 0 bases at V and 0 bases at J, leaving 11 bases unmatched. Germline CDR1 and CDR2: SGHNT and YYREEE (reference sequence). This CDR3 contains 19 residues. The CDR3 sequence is CASSLGPGQGFSSTDTQYF. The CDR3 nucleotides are TGTGCCAGCAGCTTGGGCCCGGGACAGGGTTTCTCCAGCACAGATACGCAGTATTTT.

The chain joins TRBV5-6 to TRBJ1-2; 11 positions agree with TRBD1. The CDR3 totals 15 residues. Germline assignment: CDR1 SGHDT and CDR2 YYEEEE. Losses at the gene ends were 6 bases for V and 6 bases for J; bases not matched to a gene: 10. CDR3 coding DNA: TGTGCCAGCACCCCCGTGGGACAGGGGGGGGATGGCTACACCTTC. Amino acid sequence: CASTPVGQGGDGYTF.

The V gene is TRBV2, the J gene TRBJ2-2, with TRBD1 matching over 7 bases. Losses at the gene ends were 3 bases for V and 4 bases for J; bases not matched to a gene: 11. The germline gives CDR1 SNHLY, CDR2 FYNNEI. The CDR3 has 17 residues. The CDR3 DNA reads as TGTGCCAGCAGTGACCCGGGACAGCGAAGGGGCACCGGGGAGCTGTTTTTT. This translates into CASSDPGQRRGTGELFF.

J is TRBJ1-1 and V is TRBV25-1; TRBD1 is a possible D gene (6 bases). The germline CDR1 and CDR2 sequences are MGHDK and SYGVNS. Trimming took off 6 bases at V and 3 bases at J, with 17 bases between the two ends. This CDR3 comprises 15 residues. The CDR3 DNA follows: TGTGCCAGCAGGGACGGTGGCCAGGGGTACACTGAAGCTTTCTTT. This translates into CASRDGGQGYTEAFF.

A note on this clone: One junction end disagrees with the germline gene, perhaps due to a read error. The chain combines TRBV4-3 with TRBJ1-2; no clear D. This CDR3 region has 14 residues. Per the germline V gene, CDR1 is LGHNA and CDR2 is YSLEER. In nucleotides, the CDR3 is TGCGCCAGCAGCCAAGACTGGCGGAGCTATGGTTACACCTTC. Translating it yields CASSQDWRSYGYTF.

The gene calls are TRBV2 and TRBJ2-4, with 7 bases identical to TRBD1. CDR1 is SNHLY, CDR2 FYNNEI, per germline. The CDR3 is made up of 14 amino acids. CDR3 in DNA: TGTGCAACCCAACGAGGGGGCTCACAAAACATTCAGTACTTC. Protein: CATQRGGSQNIQYF.